This T cell receptor (beta chain) came from a study of CD4+ T cells in melanoma. TCRdb keeps only in-frame clones here, not all; method: immunoSEQ multiplex PCR. The sample carries about 55,000 clones, nearly 70% recorded once. The CDR3 length is 15 residues. Trimming at V came to 4 bases and at J to 1 base, leaving 5 bases not matched to a gene. Germline CDR1 SGHNT, CDR2 YYREEE (reference sequence). This chain joins TRBV5-4 and TRBJ2-7, with TRBD1 matching over 10 bases. The receptor comes from a human donor with melanoma. The sample was tumor tissue. CDR3 in amino acids: CASSPGQGVSYEQYF. CDR3 in DNA: TGTGCCAGCAGCCCCGGACAGGGGGTGTCCTACGAGCAGTACTTC.